This T cell receptor (beta chain) was sequenced in a study of T cell responses to AZD1222 COVID-19 vaccine (dated by TCRdb to the early 2020s). About the full investigation: Because spike-specific TCR depth and breadth did not differ between the two schedules, AZD1222 recipients who got a second dose at roughly 4 weeks were pooled with those who got a second dose at roughly 12 weeks. TCR sequencing was performed for roughly 250 trial participants, of whom about 200 were given two doses of AZD1222 and around 26 were given two doses of MenACWY control vaccine. Trial participants were enrolled into age subgroups of 18-55, 56-69 and 70-plus years, which contained around 150, 29 and 61 TCR-sequenced participants, respectively.

The time point label on this specimen signifies: baseline before first vaccination. The vaccinee samples were drawn from two UK trials, COV001 and COV002, one of which was a single-blind randomized controlled phase 2/3 trial testing AZD1222 (ChAdOx1 nCoV-19) in healthy adults. For TCRbeta chain sequencing, PBMC samples from trial participants were taken at day 0 and at day 28 after the second dose. The germline V gene encodes CDR1 MNHEY and CDR2 SVGAGI. The cysteine opens and the phenylalanine closes a CDR3 of 16 amino acids. Here the CDR3 DNA is all that survives: 48 bases in frame from base 1. The junction shows trimming of 0 bases on V and 4 bases on J, plus 13 bases between the germline ends. Regarding this clone: Its antigen specificity is not known. Base qualities are not provided; no much larger clone lies one nucleotide away.

The CDR3 regions of human TCRbeta chains were subjected to immunosequencing. For the original study's pipeline: TCRs in the repertoires were matched against a reference library of SARS-CoV-2-specific TCRs that had been generated with the MIRA antigen-specificity platform. Breadth meant the fraction of unique TCRs that were SARS-CoV-2-associated, whereas depth meant the fraction of total T cells that were SARS-CoV-2-associated. Using the MIRA data, every spike-specific TCR was mapped to the spike region that the TCR reacted to and assigned to either a CD4 or a CD8 class. Log10-transformed breadth and depth values were compared by one-way ANOVA with Sidak's multiple comparisons tests. The table comes from immuneACCESS by way of TCRdb, which keeps in-frame sequences with V and J called. Part of the clones is missing from these tables; in studies checked, under half for an unresolved V gene and the rest for unknown reasons. The D gene and trimming were derived from the DNA, and the V and J assignments and clone size from that table. This sample comprises over 150,000 clones, about 87% of them detected only once. The ten largest clones take up about 6% of the sample.

Overall results and qualifications from the work: In the small 56-69-year group, the increase in depth fell short of significance, most likely because of low power. Participants were mostly white British, with more females than males. The authors suggested clonal diversity may have been underestimated. Conclusions about previously exposed vaccinees were limited because only a handful of AZD1222 recipients were SARS-CoV-2 seropositive at baseline. Because no day 14 peak-response samples were available, the repertoires could be characterized only after the peak T cell response. After two AZD1222 doses, both the breadth and the depth of spike-specific TCRs were significantly higher than at day 0 and than in MenACWY recipients. Reportedly, close to half of the unique spike-specific TCRs recognized epitopes lying outside the regions that are mutated in the B.1.351 and B.1.1.7 variants. CD4 TCRs associated with the vaccine covered the entire spike protein, and the dominant responses were in regions 160-218 and 743-854.

Recombination linked TRBV6-5 to TRBJ1-3; the best D guess is TRBD1, with 6 bases matching. The clonotype comes from an adult in good health. Material: peripheral blood, obtained on day 0 of AZD1222 vaccination. Here is the DNA: TGTGCCAGCAGTTACTCGGGGGCAGGGCAGGGAAACACCATATATTTT. It translates as CASSYSGAGQGNTIYF.